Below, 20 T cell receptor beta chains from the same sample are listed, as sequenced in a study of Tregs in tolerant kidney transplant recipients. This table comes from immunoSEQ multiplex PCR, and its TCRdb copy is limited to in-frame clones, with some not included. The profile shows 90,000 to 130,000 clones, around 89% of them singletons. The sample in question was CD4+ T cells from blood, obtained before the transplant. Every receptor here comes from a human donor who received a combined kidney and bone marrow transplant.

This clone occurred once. As DNA, the CDR3 is TGTGCCAGCAGCTTTTTTACGGTCCTGGAGACCCAGTACTTC. It encodes CASSFFTVLETQYF. V is TRBV11-2 and J is TRBJ2-5; D remains unclear. The CDR3 has 14 residues. V dropped 3 bases and J dropped 5 bases, with 13 bases sitting between them. Germline values: CDR1 SGHAT, CDR2 FQNNGV. Looking up the rest from reference TRBV11-2 and TRBJ2-5 gives the full variable domain: EAGVAQSPRYKIIEKRQSVAFWCNPISGHATLYWYQQILGQGPKLLIQFQNNGVVDDSQLPKDRFSAERLKGVDSTLKIQPAKLEDSAVYLCASSFFTVLETQYFGPGTRLLVL.

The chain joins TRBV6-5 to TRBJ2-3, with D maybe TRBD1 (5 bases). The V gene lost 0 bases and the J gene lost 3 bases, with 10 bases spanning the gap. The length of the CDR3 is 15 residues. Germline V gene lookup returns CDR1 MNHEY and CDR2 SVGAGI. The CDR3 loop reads CASSYSGAGTDTQYF. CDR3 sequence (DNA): TGTGCCAGCAGTTACTCAGGGGCAGGGACAGATACGCAGTATTTT.

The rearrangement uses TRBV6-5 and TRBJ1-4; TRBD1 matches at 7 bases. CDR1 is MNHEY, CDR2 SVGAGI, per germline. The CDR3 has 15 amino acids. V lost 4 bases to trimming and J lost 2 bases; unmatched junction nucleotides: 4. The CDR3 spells CASSSTGSTNEKLFF. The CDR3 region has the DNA TGTGCCAGCAGTTCGACAGGGAGTACTAATGAAAAACTGTTTTTT.

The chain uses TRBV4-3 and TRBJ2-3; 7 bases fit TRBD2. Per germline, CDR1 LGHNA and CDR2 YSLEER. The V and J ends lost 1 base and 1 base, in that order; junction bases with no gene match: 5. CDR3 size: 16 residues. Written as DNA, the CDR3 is TGCGCCAGCAGCCAAGGTTATCTAGCGGGCACAGATACGCAGTATTTT. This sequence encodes CASSQGYLAGTDTQYF.

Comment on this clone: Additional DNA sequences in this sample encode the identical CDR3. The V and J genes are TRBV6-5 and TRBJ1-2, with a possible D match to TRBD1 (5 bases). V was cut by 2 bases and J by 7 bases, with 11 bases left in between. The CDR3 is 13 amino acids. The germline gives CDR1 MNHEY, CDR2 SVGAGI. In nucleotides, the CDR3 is TGTGCCAGCAGTTACAGGGGTTGGAGTGGCTACACCTTC. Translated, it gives CASSYRGWSGYTF.

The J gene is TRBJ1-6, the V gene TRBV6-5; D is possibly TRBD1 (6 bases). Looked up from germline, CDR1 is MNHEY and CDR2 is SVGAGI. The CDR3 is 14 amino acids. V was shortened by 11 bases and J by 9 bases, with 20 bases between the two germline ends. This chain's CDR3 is CAVGGDITGSPLHF. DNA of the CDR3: TGTGCCGTAGGGGGTGATATTACTGGTTCACCCCTCCACTTT.

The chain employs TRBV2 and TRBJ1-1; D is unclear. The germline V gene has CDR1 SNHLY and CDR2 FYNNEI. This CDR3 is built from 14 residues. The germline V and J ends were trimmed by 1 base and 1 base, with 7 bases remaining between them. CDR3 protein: CASSEVGSNTEAFF. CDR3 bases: TGTGCCAGCAGTGAAGTCGGTTCGAACACTGAAGCTTTCTTT.

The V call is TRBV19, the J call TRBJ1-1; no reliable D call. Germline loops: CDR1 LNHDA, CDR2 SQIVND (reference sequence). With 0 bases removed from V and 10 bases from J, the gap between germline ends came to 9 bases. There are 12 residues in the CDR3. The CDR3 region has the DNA TGTGCCAGTAGTATAGATACGAGGAGAGCTTTCTTT. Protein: CASSIDTRRAFF.

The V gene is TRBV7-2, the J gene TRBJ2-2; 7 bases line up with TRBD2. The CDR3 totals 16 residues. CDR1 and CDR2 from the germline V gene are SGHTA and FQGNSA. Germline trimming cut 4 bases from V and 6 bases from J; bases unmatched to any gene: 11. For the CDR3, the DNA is TGTGCCAGCAGCTCGGGGAGGGAGTGGGGCCCCGGGGAGCTGTTTTTT. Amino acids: CASSSGREWGPGELFF.

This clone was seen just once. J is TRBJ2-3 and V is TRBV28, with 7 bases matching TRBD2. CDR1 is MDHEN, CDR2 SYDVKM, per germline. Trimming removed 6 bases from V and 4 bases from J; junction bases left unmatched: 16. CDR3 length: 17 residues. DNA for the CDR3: TGTGCCAGCAGATCCGGGTCGCGGGGGTCTTCACCAGATACGCAGTATTTT. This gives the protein CASRSGSRGSSPDTQYF. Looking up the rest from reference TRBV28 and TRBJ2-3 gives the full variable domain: DVKVTQSSRYLVKRTGEKVFLECVQDMDHENMFWYRQDPGLGLRLIYFSYDVKMKEKGDIPEGYSVSREKKERFSLILESASTNQTSMYLCASRSGSRGSSPDTQYFGPGTRLTVL.

The CDR3 DNA reads TGTGCCAGCAGCTTAGTAGGGACTAGCGGGGGGATACAAGAGACCCAGTACTTC. Its translation is CASSLVGTSGGIQETQYF. This sequence joins TRBV13 and TRBJ2-5, with TRBD2 matching over 15 bases. V dropped 1 base and J dropped 2; count of bases not matched to a gene: 5. The CDR3 spans 18 residues. CDR1 is PRHDT, CDR2 FYEKMQ, per germline (reference sequence). Using reference TRBV13 and TRBJ2-5 for the parts outside the CDR3, the full variable domain is AAGVIQSPRHLIKEKRETATLKCYPIPRHDTVYWYQQGPGQDPQFLISFYEKMQSDKGSIPDRFSAQQFSDYHSELNMSSLELGDSALYFCASSLVGTSGGIQETQYFGPGTRLLVL.

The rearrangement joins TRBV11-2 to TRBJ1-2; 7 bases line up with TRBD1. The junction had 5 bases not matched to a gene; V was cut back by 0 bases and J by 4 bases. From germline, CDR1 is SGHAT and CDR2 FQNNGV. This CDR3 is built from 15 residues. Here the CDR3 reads CASSLDKGAGYGYTF. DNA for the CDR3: TGTGCCAGCAGCTTAGATAAGGGGGCAGGCTATGGCTACACCTTC.

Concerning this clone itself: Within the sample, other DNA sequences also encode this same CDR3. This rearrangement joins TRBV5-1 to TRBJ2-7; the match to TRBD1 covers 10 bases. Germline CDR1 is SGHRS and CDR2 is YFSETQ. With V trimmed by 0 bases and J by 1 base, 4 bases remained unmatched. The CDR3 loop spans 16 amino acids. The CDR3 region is CASSLAPGQGSYEQYF. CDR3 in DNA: TGCGCCAGCAGCTTGGCCCCGGGACAGGGGTCCTACGAGCAGTACTTC. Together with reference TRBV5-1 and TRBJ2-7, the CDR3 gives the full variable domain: KAGVTQTPRYLIKTRGQQVTLSCSPISGHRSVSWYQQTPGQGLQFLFEYFSETQRNKGNFPGRFSGRQFSNSRSEMNVSTLELGDSALYLCASSLAPGQGSYEQYFGPGTRLTVT.

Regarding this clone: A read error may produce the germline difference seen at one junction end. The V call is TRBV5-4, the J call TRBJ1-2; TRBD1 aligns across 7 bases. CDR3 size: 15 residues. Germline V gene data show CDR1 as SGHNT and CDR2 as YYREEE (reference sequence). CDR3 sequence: CASRLVTGLDYGYTF. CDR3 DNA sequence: TGTGCCAGCAGGTTGGTGACAGGGTTGGACTATGGCTACACCTTC. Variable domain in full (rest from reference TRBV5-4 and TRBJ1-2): ETGVTQSPTHLIKTRGQQVTLRCSSQSGHNTVSWYQQALGQGPQFIFQYYREEENGRGNFPPRFSGLQFPNYSSELNVNALELDDSALYLCASRLVTGLDYGYTFGSGTRLTVV.

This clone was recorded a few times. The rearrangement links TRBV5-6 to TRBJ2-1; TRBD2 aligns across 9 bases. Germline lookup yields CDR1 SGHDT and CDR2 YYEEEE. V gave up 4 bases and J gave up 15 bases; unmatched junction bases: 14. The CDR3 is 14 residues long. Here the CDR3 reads CASSLASGVGLRFF. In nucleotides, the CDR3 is TGTGCCAGCAGCCTCGCTAGCGGGGTCGGACTTCGGTTCTTC.

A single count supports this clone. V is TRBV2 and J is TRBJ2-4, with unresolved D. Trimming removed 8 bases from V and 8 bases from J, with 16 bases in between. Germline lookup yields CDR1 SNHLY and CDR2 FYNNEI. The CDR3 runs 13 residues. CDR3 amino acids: CASLERSMDIQYF. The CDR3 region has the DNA TGTGCCAGCCTCGAACGGTCAATGGACATTCAGTACTTC.

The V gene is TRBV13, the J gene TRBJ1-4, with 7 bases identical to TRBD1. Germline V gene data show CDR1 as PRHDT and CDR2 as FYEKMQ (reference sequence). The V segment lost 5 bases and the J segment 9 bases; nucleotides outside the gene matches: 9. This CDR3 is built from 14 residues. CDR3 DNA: TGTGCCAGCAGCCTTGGACAGGAGGCCCAAAAACTGTTTTTT. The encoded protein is CASSLGQEAQKLFF.

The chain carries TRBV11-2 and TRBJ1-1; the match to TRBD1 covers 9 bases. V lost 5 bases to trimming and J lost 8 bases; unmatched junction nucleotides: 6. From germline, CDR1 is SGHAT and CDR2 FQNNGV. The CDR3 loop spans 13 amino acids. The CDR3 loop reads CASSPRDRVEAFF. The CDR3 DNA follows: TGTGCCAGCAGCCCCAGGGACAGGGTGGAAGCTTTCTTT.

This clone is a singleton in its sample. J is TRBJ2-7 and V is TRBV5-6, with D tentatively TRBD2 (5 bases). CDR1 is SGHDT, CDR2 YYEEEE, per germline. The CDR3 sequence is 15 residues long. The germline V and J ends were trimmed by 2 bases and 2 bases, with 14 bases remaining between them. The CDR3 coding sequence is TGTGCCAGCAGCTTAGAGGGCCCCTTAGCCTACGAGCAGTACTTC. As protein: CASSLEGPLAYEQYF.

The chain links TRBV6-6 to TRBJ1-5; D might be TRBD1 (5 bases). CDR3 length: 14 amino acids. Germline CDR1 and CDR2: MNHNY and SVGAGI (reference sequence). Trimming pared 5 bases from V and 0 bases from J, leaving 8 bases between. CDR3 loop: CASSGDYSNQPQHF. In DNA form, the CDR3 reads TGTGCCAGCAGTGGGGACTATAGCAATCAGCCCCAGCATTTT.